This T cell receptor beta chain was recovered during a study of identical twins. Study-level findings and limits: In drawing conclusions, the study used cross-sectional statistical analysis and did not follow the same donors. Abundant beta clonotypes from cord blood bore fewer insertions; memory repertoires lacked this pattern.

The V gene end was trimmed by 4 bases and the J gene end by 0 bases; junction bases not matched to a gene: 7. Per germline, CDR1 SGHRS and CDR2 YFSETQ. The CDR3 loop spans 16 amino acids. Carrying unique molecular identifiers, the cDNA also gained a universal primer site through template switching. TCRdb called the 5' RACE reads again in MiXCR, with one record for every CDR3 protein. The repertoire holds fewer than 250,000 distinct CDR3 sequences, with around 7.6% as singletons. Ten or more counts support this clonotype. Its antigen is currently unknown. These sequences were also reported in another study, on yellow fever vaccine responses in identical twins.

The material sequenced was CD8+ T cells sorted from blood. The rearrangement joins TRBV5-1 to TRBJ2-5, with 9 bases aligning to TRBD2. The TCR sequence derives from a woman aged 18-35 years in good health. CDR3 sequence reads: CASSGLSGGYQETQYF. The CDR3 DNA reads TGCGCCAGCAGCGGGCTCAGCGGGGGGTACCAAGAGACCCAGTACTTC. Full variable domain (outside the CDR3, taken from reference TRBV5-1 and TRBJ2-5): KAGVTQTPRYLIKTRGQQVTLSCSPISGHRSVSWYQQTPGQGLQFLFEYFSETQRNKGNFPGRFSGRQFSNSRSEMNVSTLELGDSALYLCASSGLSGGYQETQYFGPGTRLLVL.